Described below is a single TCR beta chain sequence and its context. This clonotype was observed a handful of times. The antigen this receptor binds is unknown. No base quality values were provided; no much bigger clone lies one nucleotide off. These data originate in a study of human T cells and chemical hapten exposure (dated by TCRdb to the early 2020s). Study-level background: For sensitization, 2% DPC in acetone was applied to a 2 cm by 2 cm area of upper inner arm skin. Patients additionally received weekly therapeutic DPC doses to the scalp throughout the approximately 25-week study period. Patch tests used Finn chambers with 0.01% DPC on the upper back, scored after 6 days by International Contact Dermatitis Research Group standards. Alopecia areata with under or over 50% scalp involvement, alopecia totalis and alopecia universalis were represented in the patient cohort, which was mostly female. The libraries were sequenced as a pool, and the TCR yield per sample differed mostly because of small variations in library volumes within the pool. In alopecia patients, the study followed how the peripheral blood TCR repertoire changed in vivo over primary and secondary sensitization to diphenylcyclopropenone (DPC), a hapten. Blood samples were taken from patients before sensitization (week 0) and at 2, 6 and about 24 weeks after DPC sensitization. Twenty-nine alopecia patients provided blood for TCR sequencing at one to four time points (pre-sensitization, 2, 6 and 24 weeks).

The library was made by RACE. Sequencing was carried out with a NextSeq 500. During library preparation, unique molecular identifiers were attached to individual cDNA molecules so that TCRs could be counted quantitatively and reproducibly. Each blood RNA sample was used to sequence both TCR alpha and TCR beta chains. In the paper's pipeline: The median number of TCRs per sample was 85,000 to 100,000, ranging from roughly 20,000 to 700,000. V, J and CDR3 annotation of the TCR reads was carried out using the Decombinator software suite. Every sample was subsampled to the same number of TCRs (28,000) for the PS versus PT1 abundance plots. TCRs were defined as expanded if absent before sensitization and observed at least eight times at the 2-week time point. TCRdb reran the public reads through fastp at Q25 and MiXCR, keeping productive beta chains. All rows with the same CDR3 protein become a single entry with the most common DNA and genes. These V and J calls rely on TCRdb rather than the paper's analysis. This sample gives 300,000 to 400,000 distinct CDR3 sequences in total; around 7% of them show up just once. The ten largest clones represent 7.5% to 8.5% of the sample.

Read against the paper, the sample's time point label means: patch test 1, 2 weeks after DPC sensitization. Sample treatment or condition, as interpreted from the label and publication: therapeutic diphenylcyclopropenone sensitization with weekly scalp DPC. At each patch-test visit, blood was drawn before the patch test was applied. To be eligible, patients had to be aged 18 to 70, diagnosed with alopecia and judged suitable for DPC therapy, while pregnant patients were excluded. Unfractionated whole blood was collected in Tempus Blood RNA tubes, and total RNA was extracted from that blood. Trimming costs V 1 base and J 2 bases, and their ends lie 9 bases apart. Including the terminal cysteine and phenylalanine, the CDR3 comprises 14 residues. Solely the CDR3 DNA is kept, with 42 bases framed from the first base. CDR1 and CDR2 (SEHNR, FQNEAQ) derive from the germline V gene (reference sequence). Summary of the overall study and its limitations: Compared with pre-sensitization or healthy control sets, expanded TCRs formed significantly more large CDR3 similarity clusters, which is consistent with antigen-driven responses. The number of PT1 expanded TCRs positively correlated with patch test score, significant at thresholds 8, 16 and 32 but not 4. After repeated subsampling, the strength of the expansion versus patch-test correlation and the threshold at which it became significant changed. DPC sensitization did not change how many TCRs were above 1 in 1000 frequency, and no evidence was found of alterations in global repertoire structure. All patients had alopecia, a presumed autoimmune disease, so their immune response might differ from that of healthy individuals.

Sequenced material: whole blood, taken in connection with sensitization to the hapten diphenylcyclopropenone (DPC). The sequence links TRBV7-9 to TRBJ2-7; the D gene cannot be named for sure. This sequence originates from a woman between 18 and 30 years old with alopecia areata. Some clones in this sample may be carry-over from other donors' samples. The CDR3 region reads CASSLEQPTYEQYF. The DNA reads TGTGCCAGCAGCTTAGAACAGCCAACCTACGAGCAGTACTTC. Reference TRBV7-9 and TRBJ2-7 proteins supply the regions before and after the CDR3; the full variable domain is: DTGVSQNPRHKITKRGQNVTFRCDPISEHNRLYWYRQTLGQGPEFLTYFQNEAQLEKSRLLSDRFSAERPKGSFSTLEIQRTEQGDSAMYLCASSLEQPTYEQYFGPGTRLTVT.